Listed below are T cell receptor beta chains from one sample, sequenced in a study of T cell responses to AZD1222 COVID-19 vaccine. The assay was immunoSEQ multiplex PCR, and TCRdb's table has in-frame clones only and misses some. Of around 180,000 clones listed, about nine tenths are singletons. The sequences come from peripheral blood, collected on day 0 of AZD1222 vaccination. These receptors were obtained from an adult in good health. CDR3s include the opening cysteine and the closing phenylalanine or tryptophan. Fields, in order: J gene, clone size, D gene, V gene, CDR3 protein, CDR3 DNA. D genes are given only for firm matches. Not every row has a clone size; where given, it reads once, few, many or a size class.

J: TRBJ1-3; size: NA; D: NA; V: TRBV10-3; CDR3: CANREDSGNTIYF; DNA: TGTGCCAACAGGGAGGACTCTGGAAACACCATATATTTT
J: TRBJ2-1; size: NA; D: TRBD2; V: TRBV29-1; CDR3: CSVRDYEQFF; DNA: TGCAGCGTTCGGGACTACGAGCAGTTCTTC
J: TRBJ1-6; size: NA; D: NA; V: TRBV3-1/TRBV3-2; CDR3: CASSQDADASYNSPLHF; DNA: TGTGCCAGCAGCCAAGATGCTGACGCCTCCTATAATTCACCCCTCCACTTT
J: TRBJ2-7; size: NA; D: TRBD2; V: TRBV6-5; CDR3: CASSYRGASGSYEQYF; DNA: TGTGCCAGCAGTTATCGAGGGGCTAGCGGGAGTTACGAGCAGTACTTC
J: TRBJ1-1; size: NA; D: NA; V: TRBV9; CDR3: CASSWGLNTEAFF; DNA: TGTGCCAGCAGTTGGGGTTTGAACACTGAAGCTTTCTTT
J: TRBJ2-3; size: NA; D: TRBD2; V: TRBV5-1; CDR3: CASSPGVAGIQLDTQYF; DNA: TGCGCCAGCAGCCCGGGGGTAGCGGGCATTCAACTAGATACGCAGTATTTT
J: TRBJ2-7; size: NA; D: NA; V: TRBV7-8; CDR3: CASSLGGLSYEQYF; DNA: TGTGCCAGCAGCTTAGGAGGACTATCCTACGAGCAGTACTTC
J: TRBJ2-2; size: few; D: NA; V: TRBV6-4; CDR3: CASSEIGHGELFF; DNA: TGTGCCAGCAGTGAAATCGGGCACGGGGAGCTGTTTTTT
J: TRBJ1-1; size: NA; D: TRBD1; V: TRBV18; CDR3: CASSPPTGGPGTEAFF; DNA: TGTGCCAGCTCACCACCGACAGGGGGGCCAGGCACTGAAGCTTTCTTT
J: TRBJ2-7; size: NA; D: TRBD1; V: TRBV6-5; CDR3: CASSGAKGTAGEQYF; DNA: TGTGCCAGCAGCGGGGCAAAAGGGACAGCCGGCGAGCAGTACTTC
J: TRBJ1-1; size: NA; D: NA; V: TRBV5-4; CDR3: CASSLEWVGSNTEAFF; DNA: TGTGCCAGCAGCTTGGAATGGGTGGGGTCGAACACTGAAGCTTTCTTT
J: TRBJ2-1; size: NA; D: NA; V: TRBV3-1/TRBV3-2; CDR3: CASSQVGLRLYNEQFF; DNA: TGTGCCAGCAGCCAAGTGGGCCTCCGCTTGTACAATGAGCAGTTCTTC
J: TRBJ1-1; size: NA; D: NA; V: TRBV28; CDR3: CASSLRTEAFF; DNA: TGTGCCAGCAGTCTACGGACTGAAGCTTTCTTT
J: TRBJ2-1; size: NA; D: NA; V: TRBV7-2; CDR3: CASSLGSRVEQFF; DNA: TGTGCCAGCAGCTTAGGCTCTCGGGTAGAGCAGTTCTTC
J: TRBJ1-6; size: once; D: NA; V: TRBV24-1; CDR3: CATMNSPLHF; DNA: TGTGCCACCATGAATTCACCCCTCCACTTT
J: TRBJ2-7; size: NA; D: TRBD2; V: TRBV27; CDR3: CASSSPGLAGGPHEQYF; DNA: TGTGCCAGCAGTTCCCCCGGACTAGCGGGAGGGCCCCACGAGCAGTACTTC